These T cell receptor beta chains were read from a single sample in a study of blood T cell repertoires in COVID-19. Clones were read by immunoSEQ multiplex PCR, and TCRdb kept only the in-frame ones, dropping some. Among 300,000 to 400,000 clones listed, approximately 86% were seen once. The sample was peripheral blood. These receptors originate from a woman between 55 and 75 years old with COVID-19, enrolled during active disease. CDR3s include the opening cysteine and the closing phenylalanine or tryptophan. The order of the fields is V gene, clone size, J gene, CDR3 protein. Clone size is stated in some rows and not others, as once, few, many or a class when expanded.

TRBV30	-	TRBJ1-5	CAWDFPSSNQPQHF
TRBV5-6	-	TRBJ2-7	CASSLGQGYSEQYF
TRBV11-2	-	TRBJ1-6	CASSPTGGDSPLHF
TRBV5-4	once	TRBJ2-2	CASSLGEANTGELFF
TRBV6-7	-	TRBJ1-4	CASSIRDRVSRLFF
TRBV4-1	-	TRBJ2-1	CASSQVGTSGYNEQFF
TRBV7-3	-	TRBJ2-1	CASSLGQGGNEQFF
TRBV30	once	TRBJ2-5	CAWSVGGVGGIARQETQYF
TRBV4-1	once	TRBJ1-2	CASSQETGNYGYTF
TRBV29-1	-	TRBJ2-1	CSALSGGRYNEQFF
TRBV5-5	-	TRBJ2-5	CASSRGVAGGQETQYF
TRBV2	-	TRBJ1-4	CASSDLRQGQSRLFF
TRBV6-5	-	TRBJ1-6	CASSPDSYNSPLHF
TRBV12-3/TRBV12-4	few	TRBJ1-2	CASSQGYYGYTF
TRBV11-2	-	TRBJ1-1	CASSLRENTEAFF
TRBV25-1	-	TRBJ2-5	CASSVRDRVGETQYF
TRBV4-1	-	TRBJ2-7	CASSQPSDRQYF
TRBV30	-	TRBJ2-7	CAWTSDSVYEQYF
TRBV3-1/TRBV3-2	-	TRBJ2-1	CASSHIAGAPSSYNEQFF
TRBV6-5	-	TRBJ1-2	CASSYATGWRAYGYTF
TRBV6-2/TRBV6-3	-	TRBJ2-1	CASSSQTYNEQFF
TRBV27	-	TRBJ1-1	CASSLLGGSGMNTEAFF
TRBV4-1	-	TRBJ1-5	CASSQDTGGLAQHF
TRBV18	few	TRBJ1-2	CASSPLSPTGANYGYTF
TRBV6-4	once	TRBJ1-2	CASSDSWQGGGYTF
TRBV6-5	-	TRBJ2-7	CASSYGAGASYEQYF
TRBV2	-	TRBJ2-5	CASSEGRGVGETQYF
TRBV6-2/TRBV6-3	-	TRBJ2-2	CASSSVRRGGPTTGELFF
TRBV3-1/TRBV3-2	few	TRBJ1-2	CASRGTGAHGYTF